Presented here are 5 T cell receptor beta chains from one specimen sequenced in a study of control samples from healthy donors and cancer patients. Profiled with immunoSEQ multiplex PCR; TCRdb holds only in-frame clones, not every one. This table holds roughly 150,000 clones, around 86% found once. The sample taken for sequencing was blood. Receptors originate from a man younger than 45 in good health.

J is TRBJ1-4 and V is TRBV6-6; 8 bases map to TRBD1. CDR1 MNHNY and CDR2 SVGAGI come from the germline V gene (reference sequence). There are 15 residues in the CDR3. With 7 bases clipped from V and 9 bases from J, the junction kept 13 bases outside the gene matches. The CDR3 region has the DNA TGTGCCAGCATCTCGATGGACAGGGTAGAGAAAAAACTGTTTTTT. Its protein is CASISMDRVEKKLFF.

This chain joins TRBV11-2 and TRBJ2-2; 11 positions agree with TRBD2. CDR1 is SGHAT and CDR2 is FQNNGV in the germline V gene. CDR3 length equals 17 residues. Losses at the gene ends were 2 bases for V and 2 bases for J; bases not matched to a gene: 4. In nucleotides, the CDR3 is TGTGCCAGCAGCTTATATAGCGGGGGGGCCAACACCGGGGAGCTGTTTTTT. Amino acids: CASSLYSGGANTGELFF.

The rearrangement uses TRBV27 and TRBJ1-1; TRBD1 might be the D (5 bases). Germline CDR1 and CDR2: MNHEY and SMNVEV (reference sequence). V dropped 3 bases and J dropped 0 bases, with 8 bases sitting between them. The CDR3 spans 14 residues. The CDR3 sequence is CASSLRGMNTEAFF. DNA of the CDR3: TGTGCCAGCAGTTTGAGGGGCATGAACACTGAAGCTTTCTTT.

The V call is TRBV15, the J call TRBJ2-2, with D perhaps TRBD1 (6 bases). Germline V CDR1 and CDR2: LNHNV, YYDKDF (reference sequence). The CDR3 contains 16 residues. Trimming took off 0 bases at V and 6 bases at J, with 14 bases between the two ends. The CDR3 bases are TGTGCCACCAGCAGAGATTTGGGAGCAGGGGCCGGGGAGCTGTTTTTT. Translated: CATSRDLGAGAGELFF.

CDR3 region: CASSPLGVAEDYEQYF. Written as DNA, the CDR3 is TGCGCCAGCAGCCCCCTCGGGGTGGCCGAGGACTACGAGCAGTACTTC. The chain recombines TRBV4-1 with TRBJ2-7, with D tentatively TRBD2 (5 bases). This CDR3 is 16 amino acids long. The germline CDR1 and CDR2 sequences are MGHRA and YSYEKL. Trimming left V 4 bases short and J 3 bases short, with 19 bases between.